The 22 T cell receptor beta chains below were found in one sample sequenced in a study of identical twins. Using its own MiXCR run on the 5' RACE reads, TCRdb lists one record per CDR3 protein. This sample carries 450,000 or so distinct CDR3 sequences, around an eighth of them seen once, and the ten largest clones take approximately 1%. The same specimen was also included in a second study, on yellow fever vaccine responses in identical twins.

Sequenced sample: CD4+ T cells sorted from blood. The receptor set was obtained from a woman younger than 35 in good health.

The table lists this clonotype with a few counts. A junction boundary mismatches the germline segment, possibly from a read error. V gene TRBV4-1 combines with J gene TRBJ1-3, with D unresolved. The germline gives CDR1 MGHRA, CDR2 YSYEKL. CDR3 length equals 15 residues. The CDR3 DNA is TGCACCAGCAGCCTAGGCCGGGGAAATCGAAACACCATATATTTT. This gives the protein CTSSLGRGNRNTIYF.

This clonotype showed up just a few times. J is TRBJ2-2 and V is TRBV7-3; no firm D call. Germline CDR1 and CDR2: SGHTA and FQGTGA. The CDR3 runs 14 residues. The V gene lost 1 base and the J gene lost 2 bases, with 5 bases spanning the gap. The CDR3 nucleotides read TGTGCCAGCAGCTTAATATTTAACACCGGGGAGCTGTTTTTT. Encoded protein: CASSLIFNTGELFF.

The chain employs TRBV28 and TRBJ2-1; 9 bases are shared with TRBD1. Germline CDR1 MDHEN, CDR2 SYDVKM. The CDR3 is 15 residues long. J was trimmed by 3 bases and V by 3 bases; bases with no gene match: 3. In nucleotides, the CDR3 is TGTGCCAGCAGTTTTGGACAGGGGTTCTACAATGAGCAGTTCTTC. Its protein product is CASSFGQGFYNEQFF.

The gene calls are TRBV27 and TRBJ2-3; perhaps TRBD2 as D (6 bases). This CDR3 region has 16 residues. Trimming took off 0 bases at V and 2 bases at J, with 12 bases between the two ends. Germline V gives CDR1 MNHEY, CDR2 SMNVEV (reference sequence). The CDR3 DNA reads as TGTGCCAGCAGTTTATCGGGGCGGGGACTCACAGATACGCAGTATTTT. The encoded protein is CASSLSGRGLTDTQYF.

The chain employs TRBV5-5 and TRBJ2-3, with TRBD1 as a possible D gene (6 bases). Trimming shortened V by 5 bases and J by 2 bases, and 18 bases separated the two germline ends. CDR3 length: 16 amino acids. Germline V gene sequence: CDR1 SGHKS, CDR2 YYEKEE (reference sequence). Written as DNA, the CDR3 is TGTGCCAGCAGAGCCGCCGGGACAAGGGTCACAGATACGCAGTATTTT. This gives the protein CASRAAGTRVTDTQYF. The whole variable domain, filled in from reference TRBV5-5 and TRBJ2-3, reads DAGVTQSPTHLIKTRGQQVTLRCSPISGHKSVSWYQQVLGQGPQFIFQYYEKEERGRGNFPDRFSARQFPNYSSELNVNALLLGDSALYLCASRAAGTRVTDTQYFGPGTRLTVL.

This clonotype was found a few times. The chain links TRBV7-2 to TRBJ2-3, with 7 nucleotides matching TRBD2. CDR1 SGHTA and CDR2 FQGNSA come from the germline V gene. V lost 6 bases, J lost 1 base, and 7 bases stayed unmatched. This CDR3 spans 15 amino acids. The CDR3 DNA follows: TGTGCCAGCAGTTTGACTAGCCGGGGCACAGATACGCAGTATTTT. Translation gives CASSLTSRGTDTQYF.

This clonotype was seen more than once but under ten times. The chain recombines TRBV7-2 with TRBJ2-5; the D gene is possibly TRBD1 (5 bases). Germline assignment: CDR1 SGHTA and CDR2 FQGNSA. V dropped 2 bases and J dropped 2 bases, with 18 bases sitting between them. The CDR3 length is 17 residues. CDR3 loop: CASSLPQKQGLQETQYF. CDR3 in DNA: TGTGCCAGCAGCTTACCGCAGAAGCAGGGCCTACAAGAGACCCAGTACTTC.

This clonotype was counted between two and nine times. The V and J genes are TRBV3-1 and TRBJ2-6, with unresolved D. The CDR3 totals 15 residues. The V gene's germline CDR1 is LGHDT and CDR2 YNNKEL (reference sequence). Trimming stripped 2 bases from V and 1 base from J, with 6 bases between. In DNA, the CDR3 is TGTGCCAGCAGCCAATTCGGTTCTGGGGCCAACGTCCTGACTTTC. Protein product: CASSQFGSGANVLTF.

This clonotype was seen a few times. The chain has TRBV7-2 and TRBJ2-5; possible D gene TRBD2, 6 bases. Deletions cut 3 bases from V and 5 bases from J, with 16 bases between. The CDR3 has 15 amino acids. CDR1 is SGHTA, CDR2 FQGNSA, per germline. The CDR3 DNA reads as TGTGCCAGCAGCTTGGGAGCGGGTGGTCGGGAGACCCAGTACTTC. Its translation is CASSLGAGGRETQYF.

This clonotype was counted only a few times. CDR3 sequence (DNA): TGCAGTGCTTCCCGACAGAGCCAAGAGACCCAGTACTTC. It translates to CSASRQSQETQYF. The rearrangement joins TRBV20-1 to TRBJ2-5; tentative D call: TRBD1 (5 bases). Trimming shortened V by 5 bases and J by 1 base, and 11 bases separated the two germline ends. Germline V gene data show CDR1 as DFQATT and CDR2 as SNEGSKA (reference sequence). CDR3 length: 13 residues.

The CDR3 is CASSQRQGGNEQFF. In DNA, the CDR3 is TGTGCCAGCAGCCAGCGACAGGGGGGAAATGAGCAGTTCTTC. This chain joins TRBV3-1 and TRBJ2-1; 9 nucleotides match TRBD1. CDR3 length: 14 residues. Germline V gene sequence: CDR1 LGHDT, CDR2 YNNKEL (reference sequence). After removal of 3 bases from V and 7 bases from J, the junction contained 4 bases not matched to a gene.

This clonotype came up a few times. The CDR3: CAWKNVAAGELFF. The CDR3 DNA sequence: TGTGCCTGGAAAAATGTCGCGGCCGGGGAGCTGTTTTTT. The genes are TRBV30 and TRBJ2-2, with D unresolved. This CDR3 spans 13 amino acids. Germline CDR1 GTSNPN, CDR2 SVGIG (reference sequence). V was pared by 4 bases and J by 6 bases, with 12 bases between.

The genes are TRBV5-1 and TRBJ2-5; 9 bases are shared with TRBD2. V lost 0 bases to trimming and J lost 5 bases; unmatched junction nucleotides: 2. Germline V lookup: CDR1 SGHRS, CDR2 YFSETQ. This CDR3 has 14 amino acids. CDR3 DNA sequence: TGCGCCAGCAGCTTGGAAGGACTAGCGGAGACCCAGTACTTC. This gives the protein CASSLEGLAETQYF.

The V call is TRBV28, the J call TRBJ2-3, with TRBD2 matching 9 bases. V lost 1 base to trimming and J lost 3 bases; unmatched junction nucleotides: 14. Germline-derived CDR1 and CDR2 are MDHEN and SYDVKM. This CDR3 is built from 19 residues. CDR3 DNA: TGTGCCAGCAGTTTATCGTACGGAGGGCGGGGGGGCGCGACAGATACGCAGTATTTT. It codes for CASSLSYGGRGGATDTQYF.

This clonotype appeared once. The genes are TRBV29-1 and TRBJ1-1, with D perhaps matching TRBD1 (6 bases). Germline loops: CDR1 SQVTM, CDR2 ANQGSEA. The CDR3 runs 12 residues. Here the CDR3 reads CAARGLFTEAFF. The DNA of the CDR3 is TGCGCGGCCAGGGGTTTGTTCACTGAAGCTTTCTTT.

This clonotype turned up a few times. The chain recombines TRBV14 with TRBJ2-5; D remains ambiguous. This CDR3 spans 16 amino acids. Per the germline V gene, CDR1 is SGHDN and CDR2 is FVKESK. Trimming removed 2 bases at V and 7 bases at J, with 20 bases between. The CDR3, as DNA: TGTGCCAGCAGCCAAAAGTCGGCCAGGACCTTGAGGACCCAGTACTTC. Protein product: CASSQKSARTLRTQYF. Together with reference TRBV14 and TRBJ2-5, the CDR3 gives the full variable domain: EAGVTQFPSHSVIEKGQTVTLRCDPISGHDNLYWYRRVMGKEIKFLLHFVKESKQDESGMPNNRFLAERTGGTYSTLKVQPAELEDSGVYFCASSQKSARTLRTQYFGPGTRLLVL.

This clonotype came up a few times. The genes are TRBV7-9 and TRBJ2-3; D is unresolved. CDR3 length equals 13 residues. From germline, CDR1 is SEHNR and CDR2 FQNEAQ (reference sequence). V lost 5 bases to trimming and J lost 12 bases, with 18 bases between them. The CDR3 here is CASSAKGRYGQYF. The CDR3 bases are TGTGCCAGCAGCGCGAAAGGGCGATACGGCCAGTATTTT.

There are a few counts of this clonotype. The rearrangement links TRBV11-2 to TRBJ2-2; 7 positions match TRBD2. V shed 6 bases and J 3 bases; nucleotides not matched to a gene: 10. Looked up from germline, CDR1 is SGHAT and CDR2 is FQNNGV. The CDR3 totals 16 residues. In DNA form, the CDR3 reads TGTGCCAGCAGTGGAGGGGCTAGCGGAGACACCGGGGAGCTGTTTTTT. Protein product: CASSGGASGDTGELFF.

This sequence joins TRBV18 and TRBJ2-3; D possibly corresponds to TRBD2 (6 bases). The germline V gene has CDR1 KGHSH and CDR2 LQKENI. CDR3 length: 14 amino acids. The V and J ends lost 2 bases and 4 bases respectively, with 10 bases between them. CDR3 sequence (DNA): TGTGCCAGCTCACCAGCTCGGGACTCAGATACGCAGTATTTT. The encoded protein is CASSPARDSDTQYF.

This clonotype was found a few times. The gene calls are TRBV4-2 and TRBJ1-6; TRBD1 agrees at 8 bases. V shed 2 bases, J shed 5 bases, and the junction held 5 bases outside the gene matches. Germline assignment: CDR1 LGHNA and CDR2 YNFKEQ. There are 16 residues in the CDR3. CDR3 coding DNA: TGTGCCAGCAGCCAATTGACAGGGGCCGATAATTCACCCCTCCACTTT. Translation gives CASSQLTGADNSPLHF.

The V call is TRBV5-4, the J call TRBJ2-1; unclear D gene. This CDR3 is 13 amino acids long. Between the trimmed V and J ends, which lost 7 bases and 6 bases, there was a span of 14 bases. Looked up from germline, CDR1 is SGHNT and CDR2 is YYREEE (reference sequence). CDR3 residues: CASVAARTNEQFF. The CDR3 DNA reads TGTGCCAGCGTGGCAGCGCGAACCAATGAGCAGTTCTTC.

This chain uses TRBV6-2 or TRBV6-3 with TRBJ2-1, with D possibly TRBD2 on 6 matching bases. Trimming cost V 0 bases and J 0 bases, with 9 bases left between them. The length of the CDR3 is 16 residues. Germline lookup yields CDR1 MNHEY and CDR2 SVGEGT. CDR3 residues: CASSYSPGVSYNEQFF. The CDR3 DNA is TGTGCCAGCAGTTACTCTCCGGGGGTCTCCTACAATGAGCAGTTCTTC.